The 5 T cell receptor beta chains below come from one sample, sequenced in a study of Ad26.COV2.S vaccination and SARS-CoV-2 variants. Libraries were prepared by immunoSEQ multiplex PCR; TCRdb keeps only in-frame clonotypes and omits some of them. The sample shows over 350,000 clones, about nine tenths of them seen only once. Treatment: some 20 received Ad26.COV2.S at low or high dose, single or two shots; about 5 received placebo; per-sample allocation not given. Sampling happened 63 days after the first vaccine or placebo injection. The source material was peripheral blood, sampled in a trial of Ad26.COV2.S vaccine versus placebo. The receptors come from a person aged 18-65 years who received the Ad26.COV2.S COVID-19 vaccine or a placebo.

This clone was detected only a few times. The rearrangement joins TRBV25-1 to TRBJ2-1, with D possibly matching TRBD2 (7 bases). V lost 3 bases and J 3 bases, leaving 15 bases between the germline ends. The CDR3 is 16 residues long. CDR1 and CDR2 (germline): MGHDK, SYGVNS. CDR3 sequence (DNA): TGTGCCAGCAGTGACAAACGGGGGGCCTTCTACAATGAGCAGTTCTTC. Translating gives CASSDKRGAFYNEQFF.

CDR3 DNA sequence: TGCGCCAGCAGCCAAATCAGGTTAAACACTGAAGCTTTCTTT. This gives the protein CASSQIRLNTEAFF. V is TRBV4-1 and J is TRBJ1-1; no definite D call. The CDR3 is 14 amino acids. Germline CDR1 reads MGHRA; CDR2 reads YSYEKL. The V and J ends lost 2 bases and 2 bases respectively, with 9 bases between them.

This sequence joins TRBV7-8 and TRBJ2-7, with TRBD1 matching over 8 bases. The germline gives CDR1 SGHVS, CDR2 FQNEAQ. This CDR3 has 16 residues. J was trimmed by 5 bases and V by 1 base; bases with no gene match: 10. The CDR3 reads CASSLVRDRPSHEQYF. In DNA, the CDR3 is TGTGCCAGCAGCTTAGTTCGGGACAGGCCTAGCCACGAGCAGTACTTC.

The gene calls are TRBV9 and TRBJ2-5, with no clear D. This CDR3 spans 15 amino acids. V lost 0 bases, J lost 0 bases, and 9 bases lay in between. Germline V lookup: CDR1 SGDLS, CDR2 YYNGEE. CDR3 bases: TGTGCCAGCAGCGTAGCAGGTACACACCAAGAGACCCAGTACTTC. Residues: CASSVAGTHQETQYF.

The CDR3 here is CASSPGHLYGYTF. DNA for the CDR3: TGTGCCAGCTCCCCGGGACACCTTTATGGCTACACCTTC. This rearrangement joins TRBV6-5 to TRBJ1-2, with D possibly TRBD1 on 6 matching bases. Trimming left V 8 bases short and J 5 bases short, with 15 bases between. Per the germline V gene, CDR1 is MNHEY and CDR2 is SVGAGI. The length of the CDR3 is 13 residues.